The clone carrying this TCR beta chain was seen many times. Its antigen is currently unknown. TCRdb recomputed calls from the reads with MiXCR, one row per CDR3 protein. Here the sample spans a few hundred thousand distinct CDR3 sequences, under 20% being singletons. The data stem from a study of T cell repertoires in cytomegalovirus infection. Study in general: Indications of both CMV infection and matching HLA type were provided by public TCR beta signatures. Study-level points and caveats: The ex vivo response was dominated by HLA-C-restricted CMV-specific TCR beta clonotypes. Adding up the frequency of public TCR beta families identified people who carried CMV plus the relevant HLA.

CDR1 and CDR2 (germline): SGHTA, FQGNSA. The CDR3 consists of 11 residues. V was pared by 1 base and J by 9 bases, with 6 bases between. The sample consisted of PBMCs. The chain uses TRBV7-2 and TRBJ1-1; D remains unclear. The clonotype was recovered from a human donor in good health (CMV status not recorded). Some clones in this sample may be carry-over from other donors' samples. CDR3 amino acids: CASSLDSKAFF. For the CDR3, the DNA is TGTGCCAGCAGCTTAGACAGCAAAGCTTTCTTT.